Listed here are 27 T cell receptor beta chains from one sample, sequenced in a study of blood T cell repertoires in COVID-19. Some clones are missing from TCRdb's copy, which holds only in-frame ones; the method was immunoSEQ multiplex PCR. This sample carries a few hundred thousand clones, around four fifths of them seen once, and the ten largest clones take 20%. The sample consisted of peripheral blood. The origin of the receptors is a man younger than 45 with active or convalescent COVID-19.

On this clone: A much bigger clone sits one base away, suggesting this may be a read error. This chain links TRBV7-2 with TRBJ2-1; TRBD2 aligns across 11 bases. The CDR3 loop spans 15 amino acids. Trimming cost V 5 bases and J 4 bases; bases outside gene matches: 4. The germline V gene has CDR1 SGHTA and CDR2 FQGNSA. The CDR3 bases are TGTGCCAGCAGCCCCGGGACTAGCGGTTACAATGAGCAGTTCTTC. It is translated as CASSPGTSGYNEQFF. Based on the CDR3 plus reference TRBV7-2 and TRBJ2-1, the full variable domain is GAGVSQSPSNKVTEKGKDVELRCDPISGHTALYWYRQSLGQGLEFLIYFQGNSAPDKSGLPSDRFSAERTGGSVSTLTIQRTQQEDSAVYLCASSPGTSGYNEQFFGPGTRLTVL.

This clone was observed a single time. The rearrangement joins TRBV28 to TRBJ2-7; 13 bases align to TRBD2. Germline-derived CDR1 and CDR2 are MDHEN and SYDVKM. The CDR3 length is 15 residues. V dropped 6 bases and J dropped 2; count of bases not matched to a gene: 4. CDR3 DNA: TGTGCCAGCAGACCGACTAGCGGGGGGACCTACGAGCAGTACTTC. It codes for CASRPTSGGTYEQYF.

The J gene is TRBJ2-1, the V gene TRBV6-4; tentative D call: TRBD2 (5 bases). Per the germline V gene, CDR1 is MRHNA and CDR2 is SNTAGT. Trimming left V 4 bases short and J 0 bases short, with 10 bases between. The CDR3 sequence is 15 residues long. The CDR3 sequence is CASSASRSSYNEQFF. In DNA, the CDR3 is TGTGCCAGCAGTGCTAGCAGGAGCTCCTACAATGAGCAGTTCTTC.

V gene TRBV3-1 (or the pseudogene TRBV3-2) combines with J gene TRBJ2-5, with TRBD2 matching 12 bases. The CDR3 runs to 17 residues. The germline V gene encodes CDR1 LGHDT and CDR2 YNNKEL (reference sequence). Trimming took 0 bases from V and 1 from J; bases not matched to a gene: 3. CDR3 residues: CASSQDGLAGTQETQYF. In DNA, the CDR3 is TGTGCCAGCAGCCAAGATGGACTAGCGGGGACCCAAGAGACCCAGTACTTC.

This clone was recorded once. This chain links TRBV7-9 with TRBJ1-1; no definite D call. Per the germline V gene, CDR1 is SEHNR and CDR2 is FQNEAQ (reference sequence). This CDR3 has 12 residues. V lost 7 bases to trimming and J lost 7 bases, with 13 bases between them. The DNA for the CDR3 is TGTGCCAGCACCCGAGATGAAATTGAAGCTTTCTTT. Its translation is CASTRDEIEAFF.

The rearrangement joins TRBV14 to TRBJ1-1; 8 nucleotides line up with TRBD1. The V segment lost 1 base and the J segment 8 bases; nucleotides outside the gene matches: 9. CDR1 and CDR2 from the germline V gene are SGHDN and FVKESK. The CDR3 has 15 amino acids. CDR3 in amino acids: CASSQARGRTAEAFF. CDR3 sequence (DNA): TGTGCCAGCAGCCAAGCCAGGGGGCGAACCGCCGAAGCTTTCTTT.

The chain employs TRBV19 and TRBJ1-2; 8 bases are a match to TRBD1. The V gene end was trimmed by 5 bases and the J gene end by 4 bases; junction bases not matched to a gene: 12. Germline-derived CDR1 and CDR2 are LNHDA and SQIVND (reference sequence). The CDR3 is made up of 16 amino acids. The chain's CDR3 is CASSVSAGTGGYGYTF. The CDR3 DNA follows: TGTGCCAGTAGTGTCTCTGCCGGGACAGGCGGCTATGGCTACACCTTC.

The V gene is TRBV7-9, the J gene TRBJ1-2; D perhaps matches TRBD1 (5 bases). V was pared by 0 bases and J by 8 bases, with 22 bases between. The CDR3 is 17 residues long. Germline-derived CDR1 and CDR2 are SEHNR and FQNEAQ (reference sequence). The CDR3 bases are TGTGCCAGCAGCTTAGCGGTGGGTCAGGGCGGATTACACGGCTACACCTTC. Translation gives CASSLAVGQGGLHGYTF.

The V gene is TRBV7-3, the J gene TRBJ1-6; TRBD1 aligns across 9 bases. CDR3 size: 14 residues. Germline V gives CDR1 SGHTA, CDR2 FQGTGA. Trimming at V came to 2 bases and at J to 7 bases, leaving 0 bases not matched to a gene. The CDR3 reads CASSLGTGNSPLHF. The CDR3 coding sequence is TGTGCCAGCAGCTTAGGGACAGGGAATTCACCCCTCCACTTT.

The chain has TRBV6-6 and TRBJ2-3; D remains ambiguous. V lost 6 bases to trimming and J lost 9 bases, with 13 bases between them. The germline V gene has CDR1 MNHNY and CDR2 SVGAGI (reference sequence). The CDR3 contains 12 residues. This CDR3 is CASSPGQVTQYF. As DNA, the CDR3 is TGTGCCAGCAGCCCTGGGCAGGTCACGCAGTATTTT.

This chain uses TRBV28 with TRBJ2-1, with a tentative D call TRBD1 (6 bases). CDR3 length equals 14 residues. Between the trimmed V and J ends, which lost 6 bases and 7 bases, there was a span of 16 bases. Germline loops: CDR1 MDHEN, CDR2 SYDVKM. The CDR3 nucleotides are TGTGCCAGCAGCTACACCGGGACATTAAATGAGCAGTTCTTC. This encodes CASSYTGTLNEQFF. The full variable domain, its missing parts supplied by reference TRBV28 and TRBJ2-1, is DVKVTQSSRYLVKRTGEKVFLECVQDMDHENMFWYRQDPGLGLRLIYFSYDVKMKEKGDIPEGYSVSREKKERFSLILESASTNQTSMYLCASSYTGTLNEQFFGPGTRLTVL.

J is TRBJ2-6 and V is TRBV7-2; 14 nucleotides line up with TRBD2. The V gene end was trimmed by 3 bases and the J gene end by 11 bases; junction bases not matched to a gene: 12. Germline V CDR1 and CDR2: SGHTA, FQGNSA. The length of the CDR3 is 18 residues. This CDR3 reads CASSLGSQGTSGGHVLTF. In nucleotides, the CDR3 is TGTGCCAGCAGCTTGGGAAGTCAGGGGACTAGCGGGGGTCACGTCCTGACTTTC.

V usage is TRBV23-1 and J usage is TRBJ1-4, with D perhaps matching TRBD1 (6 bases). TRBV23-1 is classed as an ORF, of uncertain function. The V and J ends lost 7 bases and 8 bases respectively, with 26 bases between them. This CDR3 comprises 17 residues. The CDR3: CASTRWLGAINREKLFF. In nucleotides, the CDR3 is TGCGCCAGCACCCGGTGGTTGGGGGCTATTAATCGGGAAAAACTGTTTTTT.

The chain has TRBV27 and TRBJ1-6; no clear D gene. The CDR3 runs 14 residues. Trimming took 4 bases from V and 10 from J, leaving 14 bases between them. Germline V lookup: CDR1 MNHEY, CDR2 SMNVEV (reference sequence). The CDR3 DNA reads as TGTGCCAGCAGTTCTTGGGCGCAGGAATCACCCCTCCACTTT. As protein: CASSSWAQESPLHF.

This chain links TRBV7-9 with TRBJ2-2, with 11 bases fitting TRBD1. V lost 8 bases and J lost 6; bases outside the gene matches: 5. The CDR3 is 14 amino acids. Germline assignment: CDR1 SEHNR and CDR2 FQNEAQ (reference sequence). The CDR3 reads CASRGQGEAGELFF. CDR3 in DNA: TGTGCCAGCCGGGGACAGGGGGAGGCCGGGGAGCTGTTTTTT.

This chain's CDR3 is CAISPGSGNTIYF. CDR3 bases: TGTGCCATCAGCCCGGGGTCCGGAAACACCATATATTTT. This chain connects TRBV10-3 to TRBJ1-3; D unclear. This CDR3 has 13 residues. The V and J ends lost 6 bases and 4 bases respectively, with 10 bases between them. Germline lookup yields CDR1 ENHRY and CDR2 SYGVKD.

The chain joins TRBV20-1 to TRBJ2-5, with TRBD1 as a possible D gene (5 bases). Trimming pared 6 bases from V and 5 bases from J, leaving 10 bases between. CDR3 length: 11 amino acids. CDR1 and CDR2 (germline): DFQATT, SNEGSKA (reference sequence). This chain's CDR3 is CSATEQETQYF. The CDR3 DNA is TGCAGTGCGACAGAACAGGAGACCCAGTACTTC.

The V gene is TRBV2, the J gene TRBJ1-4; D possibly corresponds to TRBD1 (5 bases). Per germline, CDR1 SNHLY and CDR2 FYNNEI. V lost 8 bases, J lost 3 bases, and 16 bases lay in between. CDR3 length: 15 residues. The DNA for the CDR3 is TGTGCCAGCCGCTCATGGGGCCTGTCTAATGAAAAACTGTTTTTT. It codes for CASRSWGLSNEKLFF.

The chain links TRBV18 to TRBJ2-1; 7 bases are a match to TRBD2. Losses at the gene ends were 2 bases for V and 7 bases for J; bases not matched to a gene: 8. Germline V CDR1 and CDR2: KGHSH, LQKENI. The length of the CDR3 is 15 residues. The CDR3 DNA follows: TGTGCCAGCTCACCAATTAGCGGGCTACGGAATGAGCAGTTCTTC. It yields the protein CASSPISGLRNEQFF.

The V gene is TRBV7-9, the J gene TRBJ2-7; maybe TRBD1 (6 bases). The ends were cut back, 5 bases at V and 6 bases at J, with 17 bases in the middle. The CDR3 spans 14 residues. Germline CDR1 reads SEHNR; CDR2 reads FQNEAQ (reference sequence). This chain's CDR3 is CASSPRQAASEQYF. The CDR3 DNA follows: TGTGCCAGCAGCCCCCGACAGGCCGCCTCCGAGCAGTACTTC.

The chain has TRBV5-1 and TRBJ2-5, with 7 positions matching TRBD2. Trimming at V came to 0 bases and at J to 5 bases, leaving 10 bases not matched to a gene. CDR1 and CDR2 (germline): SGHRS, YFSETQ. The CDR3 is made up of 16 amino acids. CDR3 in DNA: TGCGCCAGCAGCTTGGGTCCTAGCGGAGGGGCCGAGACCCAGTACTTC. This gives the protein CASSLGPSGGAETQYF.

CDR3: CASSFGTSGGGEQFF. CDR3 nucleotide sequence: TGTGCCAGCAGCTTCGGGACTAGCGGGGGGGGTGAGCAGTTCTTC. This chain uses TRBV11-2 with TRBJ2-1, with TRBD2 matching 16 bases. Unmatched junction bases numbered 2, after V lost 3 bases and J lost 9 bases. Germline assignment: CDR1 SGHAT and CDR2 FQNNGV. This CDR3 has 15 amino acids. The complete variable domain, with remaining parts taken from reference TRBV11-2 and TRBJ2-1, reads EAGVAQSPRYKIIEKRQSVAFWCNPISGHATLYWYQQILGQGPKLLIQFQNNGVVDDSQLPKDRFSAERLKGVDSTLKIQPAKLEDSAVYLCASSFGTSGGGEQFFGPGTRLTVL.

The CDR3 loop reads CASSLWQDYEQYF. In DNA, the CDR3 is TGTGCCAGCAGCTTATGGCAGGACTACGAGCAGTACTTC. V is TRBV7-2 and J is TRBJ2-7; D not resolved. Per germline, CDR1 SGHTA and CDR2 FQGNSA. V lost 2 bases and J lost 3, with 8 bases in between. There are 13 residues in the CDR3.

The chain carries TRBV10-1 and TRBJ1-1, with D tentatively TRBD1 (6 bases). The germline CDR1 and CDR2 sequences are WNHNN and SYGVQD (reference sequence). Between the trimmed V and J ends, which lost 7 bases and 0 bases, there was a span of 9 bases. This CDR3 spans 13 amino acids. The CDR3 bases are TGCGCCAGCAAGGGACACCTGAACACTGAAGCTTTCTTT. It yields the protein CASKGHLNTEAFF.

The genes are TRBV12-3 or TRBV12-4 and TRBJ2-2, with D possibly matching TRBD2 (6 bases). Trimming took 7 bases from V and 6 from J, leaving 12 bases between them. CDR3 length: 13 residues. The CDR3 protein is CASTTGGPGELFF. In DNA form, the CDR3 reads TGTGCCAGCACCACCGGGGGTCCCGGGGAGCTGTTTTTT.

This clone was seen a single time. The chain joins TRBV6-5 to TRBJ2-7, with 11 positions matching TRBD1. The length of the CDR3 is 16 residues. Germline CDR1 reads MNHEY; CDR2 reads SVGAGI. J lost 4 bases, V lost 0 bases, and 5 bases had no gene match. CDR3 DNA: TGTGCCAGCAGTTACTCTAGGACAGGGGGCGCGTACGAGCAGTACTTC. Translation gives CASSYSRTGGAYEQYF.

The V gene is TRBV14, the J gene TRBJ1-6; a possible D gene is TRBD1 (6 bases). CDR1 and CDR2 from the germline V gene are SGHDN and FVKESK. The CDR3 is 16 amino acids. Trimming cost V 2 bases and J 13 bases, with 21 bases left between them. The CDR3 nucleotides read TGTGCCAGCAGCCAAAGAATCGGCAGGGGATCTTCCCCCCTCCACTTT. It yields the protein CASSQRIGRGSSPLHF.